This TCR beta chain was retrieved from a study of T cell repertoires in cytomegalovirus infection. One entry per CDR3 protein results from TCRdb running MiXCR on the reads. The sample consists of hundreds of thousands of distinct CDR3 sequences, approximately 32% of them appearing once. Study findings and constraints: The cumulative frequency of public TCR beta families distinguished individuals who carried CMV together with the relevant HLA.

V shed 6 bases, J shed 3 bases, and the junction held 6 bases outside the gene matches. The CDR3 runs 15 residues. Germline V gene lookup returns CDR1 MNHEY and CDR2 SMNVEV (reference sequence). Of note for this clonotype: Antigen: not known.

Sequenced here: cultured PBMCs, sampled from culture after CMV antigen stimulation. The genes are TRBV27 and TRBJ2-1, with 9 nucleotides matching TRBD1. The receptor was derived from a human donor in good health (CMV status not recorded). Some clones in this sample may be carry-over from other donors' samples. DNA for the CDR3: TGTGCCAGCAGAATTACAGGGGGCATCTACAATGAGCAGTTCTTC. Translating it yields CASRITGGIYNEQFF.